These 7 T cell receptor beta chains were all obtained from the same sample, sequenced in a study of response to subunit inactivated influenza vaccine. In TCRdb, the RT-PCR reads were re-called with MiXCR into one record per CDR3 protein. Of approximately 530,000 distinct CDR3 sequences in the sample, 6.5% to 8% are singletons; the top ten hold under 15%. Here the sequenced sample was PBMCs from blood, taken about 23 months after vaccination. The receptors here all came from a man aged 50-75 years who received an inactivated influenza vaccine.

The CDR3: CASSHGQVMNTEAFF. CDR3 in DNA: TGCGCCAGCAGCCACGGACAGGTCATGAACACTGAAGCTTTCTTT. This chain links TRBV5-1 with TRBJ1-1, with 7 bases matching TRBD1. This CDR3 is built from 15 residues. V lost 4 bases and J lost 0; bases outside the gene matches: 6. Germline V lookup: CDR1 SGHRS, CDR2 YFSETQ. The variable domain in full, completed from reference TRBV5-1 and TRBJ1-1, reads KAGVTQTPRYLIKTRGQQVTLSCSPISGHRSVSWYQQTPGQGLQFLFEYFSETQRNKGNFPGRFSGRQFSNSRSEMNVSTLELGDSALYLCASSHGQVMNTEAFFGQGTRLTVV.

The sample holds a few counts of this clonotype. The V gene is TRBV7-9, the J gene TRBJ1-1, with a possible D match to TRBD1 (6 bases). CDR3 size: 14 residues. Germline lookup yields CDR1 SEHNR and CDR2 FQNEAQ (reference sequence). Trimming removed 1 base from V and 5 bases from J, with 11 bases in between. CDR3 amino acids: CASSLEGGLTEAFF. The CDR3 DNA reads as TGTGCCAGCAGCTTAGAAGGGGGGCTTACTGAAGCTTTCTTT.

The V gene is TRBV5-1, the J gene TRBJ2-2; 7 positions match TRBD1. Germline V gives CDR1 SGHRS, CDR2 YFSETQ. This CDR3 contains 14 residues. V shed 4 bases, J shed 8 bases, and the junction held 8 bases outside the gene matches. The CDR3 protein is CASSPTGELGELFF. CDR3 nucleotides: TGCGCCAGCAGCCCCACAGGGGAGCTAGGGGAGCTGTTTTTT.

Ten or more counts support this clonotype. The chain uses TRBV5-5 and TRBJ1-1; D remains ambiguous. CDR3 length equals 14 residues. CDR1 and CDR2 from the germline V gene are SGHKS and YYEKEE (reference sequence). V was pared by 0 bases and J by 4 bases, with 10 bases between. This CDR3 is CASSLEGGFTEAFF. CDR3 sequence (DNA): TGTGCCAGCAGCTTGGAAGGAGGTTTCACTGAAGCTTTCTTT.

This clonotype was picked up many times. The V gene is TRBV4-2, the J gene TRBJ1-4, with a tentative D call TRBD1 (6 bases). V was pared by 2 bases and J by 5 bases, with 12 bases between. Germline-derived CDR1 and CDR2 are LGHNA and YNFKEQ. This CDR3 is built from 15 residues. This CDR3 is CASSQPGHTNEKLFF. The CDR3 bases are TGTGCCAGCAGCCAACCGGGACACACGAATGAAAAACTGTTTTTT.

This clonotype was seen a few times. The V call is TRBV6-1, the J call TRBJ2-5; 8 bases are shared with TRBD1. The CDR3 runs to 15 residues. Germline loops: CDR1 MNHNS, CDR2 SASEGT. V lost 4 bases, J lost 4 bases, and 8 bases stayed unmatched. This chain's CDR3 is CASSGFGTGRETQYF. CDR3 coding DNA: TGTGCCAGCAGTGGATTTGGGACAGGTCGAGAGACCCAGTACTTC.

This clonotype has more than one count but fewer than ten. The gene calls are TRBV6-2 or TRBV6-3 and TRBJ1-6, with D unclear. CDR1 is MNHEY and CDR2 is SVGEGT in the germline V gene. This CDR3 has 13 residues. V was cut by 5 bases and J by 17 bases, with 19 bases left in between. The CDR3 nucleotides are TGTGCCAGCAGTCCAATATCCGAGAGCCGAATCCACTTT. Translation: CASSPISESRIHF.